A single sample gave rise to the 5 T cell receptor beta chains below, sequenced in a study of T cell clonotyping in hematopoietic cell transplantation. Sequencing used immunoSEQ multiplex PCR; TCRdb keeps in-frame clones, though not all of them. Here the sample spans around 14,000 clones, around 62% being singletons. Sequenced material: PBMCs. These receptors were taken from a human donor who either received an allogeneic hematopoietic cell transplant for a myeloid malignancy or was a related donor (not recorded which). Some clones in this sample may be carry-over from other donors' samples.

The chain is built from TRBV7-2 and TRBJ2-3, with D hard to call. V shed 1 base and J shed 2 bases, with 1 base lying between them. CDR1 is SGHTA, CDR2 FQGNSA, per germline. The CDR3 is 12 residues long. CDR3 region: CASSLDTDTQYF. The DNA of the CDR3 is TGTGCCAGCAGCTTAGACACAGATACGCAGTATTTT.

The chain recombines TRBV30 with TRBJ2-3, with D hard to call. From germline, CDR1 is GTSNPN and CDR2 SVGIG (reference sequence). V shed 3 bases and J shed 2 bases, with 12 bases lying between them. The CDR3 contains 14 residues. CDR3 sequence reads: CAWSTRTTTDTQYF. In nucleotides, the CDR3 is TGTGCCTGGAGCACACGGACGACCACAGATACGCAGTATTTT.

The CDR3 nucleotides read TGTGCCAGCAGTTTACCAAGCCGGGGCTACACCTTC. Protein: CASSLPSRGYTF. The rearrangement joins TRBV28 to TRBJ1-2; D gene unclear. Germline-derived CDR1 and CDR2 are MDHEN and SYDVKM. The V gene lost 2 bases and the J gene lost 8 bases, with 9 bases spanning the gap. The CDR3 is 12 amino acids.

The chain couples TRBV29-1 to TRBJ2-2; D is perhaps TRBD1 or TRBD2 (5 bases each). Trimming removed 6 bases at V and 6 bases at J, with 14 bases between. The CDR3 length is 13 residues. The V gene's germline CDR1 is SQVTM and CDR2 ANQGSEA. DNA for the CDR3: TGCAGCGTCCAAACCAGGGACGCCGGGGAGCTGTTTTTT. Amino acid sequence: CSVQTRDAGELFF.

The V gene is TRBV5-6, the J gene TRBJ1-2; D unresolved. The V gene lost 3 bases and the J gene lost 4 bases, with 16 bases spanning the gap. The germline V gene encodes CDR1 SGHDT and CDR2 YYEEEE. CDR3 length equals 15 residues. The CDR3 coding sequence is TGTGCCAGCAGCTCGGGCCCAACAGAGTTCTATGGCTACACCTTC. This sequence encodes CASSSGPTEFYGYTF.